The source of this TCR beta chain is a study of T cell changes during pregnancy in multiple sclerosis. Clones were sequenced by immunoSEQ multiplex PCR, and TCRdb holds only the in-frame ones, with some missing. This repertoire shows under 70,000 clones, around 91% found once; its top ten account for about 1.2%. The germline V gene has CDR1 MNHEY and CDR2 SVGAGI. The CDR3 sequence is 12 residues long. The junction had 10 bases not matched to a gene; V was cut back by 5 bases and J by 16 bases. The source of this sequence is a female donor in good health, enrolled as a control in a pregnancy study. Sequencing used peripheral blood, obtained after pregnancy. V gene TRBV6-5 combines with J gene TRBJ2-1; 8 bases align to TRBD2. The CDR3 is CASSGNGGAQFF. The CDR3 nucleotides are TGTGCCAGCAGTGGAAACGGGGGGGCCCAATTCTTC.